This T cell receptor beta chain was captured by sequencing in a study of cytomegalovirus exposure and HLA in healthy donors. Overall study findings and caveats: Sequences of the TCR beta chain were said to predict the HLA-A and HLA-B alleles of most subjects accurately.

The PCR employed 60 Vbeta primers together with 13 Jbeta primers. This table comes from immunoSEQ multiplex PCR, and its TCRdb copy is limited to in-frame clones, with some not included. The top ten clones hold 1% of a sample with over 150,000 clones, about 82% of them seen once. With respect to this clone: The antigen is not known. Other DNA sequences in the sample encode the same CDR3.

The V end was cut by 3 bases, the J end by 2 bases, with 7 bases between. In germline, CDR1 is SEHNR, CDR2 FQNEAQ (reference sequence). This CDR3 comprises 13 residues. The TCR comes from a woman between 50 and 59 years old in good health and CMV-seropositive. This chain links TRBV7-9 with TRBJ1-1; D is unresolved. Material for sequencing was PBMCs. CDR3 sequence: CASSLAGNTEAFF. CDR3 coding DNA: TGTGCCAGCAGCTTGGCGGGCAACACTGAAGCTTTCTTT.